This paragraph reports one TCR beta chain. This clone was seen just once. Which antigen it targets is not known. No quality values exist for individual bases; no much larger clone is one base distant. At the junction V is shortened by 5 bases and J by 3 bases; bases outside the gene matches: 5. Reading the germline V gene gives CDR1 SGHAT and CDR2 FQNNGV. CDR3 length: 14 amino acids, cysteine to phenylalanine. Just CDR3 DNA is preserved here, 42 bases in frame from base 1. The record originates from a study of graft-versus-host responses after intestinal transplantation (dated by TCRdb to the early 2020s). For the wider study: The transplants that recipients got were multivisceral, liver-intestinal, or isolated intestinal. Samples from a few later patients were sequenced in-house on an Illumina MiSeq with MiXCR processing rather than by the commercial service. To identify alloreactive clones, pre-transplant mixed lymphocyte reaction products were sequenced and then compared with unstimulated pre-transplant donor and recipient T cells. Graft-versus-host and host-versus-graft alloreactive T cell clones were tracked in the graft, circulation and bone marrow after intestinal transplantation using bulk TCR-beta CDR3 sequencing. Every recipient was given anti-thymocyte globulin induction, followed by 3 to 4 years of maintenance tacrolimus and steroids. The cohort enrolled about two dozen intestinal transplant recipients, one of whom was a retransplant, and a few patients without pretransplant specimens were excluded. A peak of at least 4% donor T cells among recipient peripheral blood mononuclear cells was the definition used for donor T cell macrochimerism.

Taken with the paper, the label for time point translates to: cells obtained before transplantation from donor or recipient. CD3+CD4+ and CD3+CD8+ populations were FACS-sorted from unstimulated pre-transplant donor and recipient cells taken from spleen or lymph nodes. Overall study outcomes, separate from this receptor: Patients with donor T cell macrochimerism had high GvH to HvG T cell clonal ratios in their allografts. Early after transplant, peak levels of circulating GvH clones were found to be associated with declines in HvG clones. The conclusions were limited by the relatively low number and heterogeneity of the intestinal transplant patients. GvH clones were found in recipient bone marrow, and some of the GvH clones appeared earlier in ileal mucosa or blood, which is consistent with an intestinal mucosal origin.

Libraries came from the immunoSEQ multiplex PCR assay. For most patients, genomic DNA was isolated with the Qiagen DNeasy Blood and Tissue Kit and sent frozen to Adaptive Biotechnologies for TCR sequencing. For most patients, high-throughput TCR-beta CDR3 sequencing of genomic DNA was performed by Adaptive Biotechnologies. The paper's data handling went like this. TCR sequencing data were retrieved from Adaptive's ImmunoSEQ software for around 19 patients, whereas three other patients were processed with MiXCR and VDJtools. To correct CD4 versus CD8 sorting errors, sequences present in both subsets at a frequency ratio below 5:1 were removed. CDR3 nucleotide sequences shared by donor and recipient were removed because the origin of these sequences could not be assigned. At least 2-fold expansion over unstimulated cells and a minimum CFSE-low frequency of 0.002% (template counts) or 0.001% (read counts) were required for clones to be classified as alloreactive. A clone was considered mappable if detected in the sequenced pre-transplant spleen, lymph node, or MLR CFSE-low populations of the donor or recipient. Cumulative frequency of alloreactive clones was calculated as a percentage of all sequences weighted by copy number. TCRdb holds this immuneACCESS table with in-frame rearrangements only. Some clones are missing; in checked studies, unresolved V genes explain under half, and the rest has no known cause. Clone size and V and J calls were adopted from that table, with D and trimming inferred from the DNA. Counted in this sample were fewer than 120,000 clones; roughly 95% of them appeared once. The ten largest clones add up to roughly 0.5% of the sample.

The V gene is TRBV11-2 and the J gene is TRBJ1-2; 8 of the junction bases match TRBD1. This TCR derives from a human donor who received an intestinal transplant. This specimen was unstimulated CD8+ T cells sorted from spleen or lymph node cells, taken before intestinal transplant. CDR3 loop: CASSIAGGYYGYTF. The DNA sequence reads TGTGCCAGCAGCATTGCAGGGGGCTACTATGGCTACACCTTC. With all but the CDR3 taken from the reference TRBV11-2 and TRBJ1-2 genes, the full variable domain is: EAGVAQSPRYKIIEKRQSVAFWCNPISGHATLYWYQQILGQGPKLLIQFQNNGVVDDSQLPKDRFSAERLKGVDSTLKIQPAKLEDSAVYLCASSIAGGYYGYTFGSGTRLTVV.